A selection of T cell receptor beta chains follows, all from one sample in a study of T cell responses to AZD1222 COVID-19 vaccine. Clones were sequenced by immunoSEQ multiplex PCR, and TCRdb holds only the in-frame ones, with some missing. The repertoire holds about 140,000 clones, roughly 90% seen once, with roughly 5% in the top ten. The sample in question was peripheral blood, obtained on day 0 of AZD1222 vaccination. The receptors originated from an adult in good health. The CDR3 runs from the conserved cysteine through the conserved F or W. A D gene is named only where the DNA matches it firmly. Clone sizes are given selectively: once, few, many, or a class where the clone is expanded.

J | D | size | V | DNA | CDR3
TRBJ1-1 | - | - | TRBV7-2 | TGTGCCAGCAGCTCAGGCCGGCAGGAAAGAGCTTTCTTT | CASSSGRQERAFF
TRBJ2-7 | TRBD2 | few | TRBV28 | TGTGCCAGCAGTTTAGCGGGGGGGCGCAACGAGCAGTACTTC | CASSLAGGRNEQYF
TRBJ1-3 | - | - | TRBV19 | TGTGCCAGTAGCACCACAGGTGGGGGAAACACCATATATTTT | CASSTTGGGNTIYF
TRBJ2-2 | - | - | TRBV7-2 | TGTGCCAGCAGCAACCCGACACCGAACACCGGGGAGCTGTTTTTT | CASSNPTPNTGELFF
TRBJ2-1 | TRBD2 | - | TRBV13 | TGTGCCAGCAGTAAACTAGCGGGACCCTCCTACAATGAGCAGTTCTTC | CASSKLAGPSYNEQFF
TRBJ2-2 | - | - | TRBV25-1 | TGTGCCAGCAGTGAAGCCGGGGAGCTGTTTTTT | CASSEAGELFF
TRBJ2-7 | TRBD1 | - | TRBV6-5 | TGTGCCAGCAGAAATAGCGACAGGGGTTCCTACGAGCAGTACTTC | CASRNSDRGSYEQYF
TRBJ2-1 | - | - | TRBV11-3 | TGTGCCAGCAGCTTAGGCGGGACGCAATACAATGAGCAGTTCTTC | CASSLGGTQYNEQFF
TRBJ2-3 | - | - | TRBV7-9 | TGTGCCAGCAGCCGCAGCCTGGGGAGTGCAGATACGCAGTATTTT | CASSRSLGSADTQYF
TRBJ2-1 | TRBD2 | - | TRBV11-2 | TGTGCCAGCAGCTCGGGGGGACTACAGATTTACAATGAGCAGTTCTTC | CASSSGGLQIYNEQFF
TRBJ1-6 | - | - | TRBV28 | TGTGCCAGCAGTTTAGGGTCGGGGAAAAATAATTCACCCCTCCACTTT | CASSLGSGKNNSPLHF
TRBJ1-2 | - | - | TRBV28 | TGTGCCAGCTCTATTCCAGGAGTCTATGGCTACACCTTC | CASSIPGVYGYTF
TRBJ2-3 | TRBD1 | - | TRBV10-2 | TGCGCCAGCACTAAACCCGGGACAGGGGAATTCACAGATACGCAGTATTTT | CASTKPGTGEFTDTQYF
TRBJ1-2 | - | - | TRBV11-2 | TGTGCCAGCAGTTATCTCGGGGGGAACTATGGCTACACCTTC | CASSYLGGNYGYTF
TRBJ1-2 | - | - | TRBV5-1 | TGCGCCAGCAGCTTGTACGGGGTAGCTAACTATGGCTACACCTTC | CASSLYGVANYGYTF
TRBJ1-4 | TRBD1 | - | TRBV5-8 | TGTGCCAGCAGCTCTGGGGGACAGCCAAATGAAAAACTGTTTTTT | CASSSGGQPNEKLFF
TRBJ2-2 | - | - | TRBV27 | TGTGCCAGCAGTTTAACCCCAGACGTTCCGAACACCGGGGAGCTGTTTTTT | CASSLTPDVPNTGELFF
TRBJ2-7 | TRBD2 | - | TRBV28 | TGTGCCAGCAGTCTGGTTGGGGGCGGGAGGACCGGGGGGCAGTACTTC | CASSLVGGGRTGGQYF
TRBJ1-1 | TRBD1 | - | TRBV19 | TGTGCCAGTAGTATGACAGGGGTGCTTAGGGCTGAAGCTTTCTTT | CASSMTGVLRAEAFF
TRBJ1-1 | - | - | TRBV2 | TGTGCCAGCAGTGAGTGGGGCAGGGTGAACACTGAAGCTTTCTTT | CASSEWGRVNTEAFF
TRBJ2-7 | - | - | TRBV5-5 | TGTGCCAGCAGCCGTCTCAGGTCTGAGAGCTCCTACGAGCAGTACTTC | CASSRLRSESSYEQYF
TRBJ1-5 | - | - | TRBV28 | TGTGCCAGCAGTTCTCGGAGCAATCAGCCCCAGCATTTT | CASSSRSNQPQHF
TRBJ2-5 | - | - | TRBV3-1/TRBV3-2 | TGTGCCAGCAGCCAGCTGGCGCAAGAGACCCAGTACTTC | CASSQLAQETQYF
TRBJ1-2 | - | - | TRBV7-2 | TGTGCCAGCAAGAGCATCGCTAACTATGGCTACACCTTC | CASKSIANYGYTF
TRBJ1-1 | TRBD1 | - | TRBV27 | TGTGCCAGCAGTTTAAGCGCAGGGGGAGAGACTGAAGCTTTCTTT | CASSLSAGGETEAFF
TRBJ1-1 | TRBD1 | - | TRBV11-1 | TGTGCCAGCAGCCGGGACAGAATGAACACTGAAGCTTTCTTT | CASSRDRMNTEAFF
TRBJ2-2 | - | - | TRBV5-1 | TGCGCCACCAGCGACACGAACACCGGGGAGCTGTTTTTT | CATSDTNTGELFF
TRBJ2-1 | TRBD1 | few | TRBV6-1 | TGTGCCAGCAGTGAAGCTCGGACAGGCTCCTACAATGAGCAGTTCTTC | CASSEARTGSYNEQFF
TRBJ2-5 | - | once | TRBV25-1 | TGTGCCAGCAGTGATTCTTTCCGGACTATCCAAGAGACCCAGTACTTC | CASSDSFRTIQETQYF
TRBJ1-3 | - | - | TRBV18 | TGTGCCAGCTCACCAGCGGAGAAGGAGAACACCATATATTTT | CASSPAEKENTIYF
TRBJ2-2 | TRBD2 | - | TRBV5-1 | TGCGCCAGCAGGGACGGGACTACCAACACCGGGGAGCTGTTTTTT | CASRDGTTNTGELFF
TRBJ1-2 | - | - | TRBV10-1 | TGCGCCAGCAGCATCGACGGGGAAGGGGACTATGGCTACACCTTC | CASSIDGEGDYGYTF
TRBJ1-6 | - | - | TRBV5-1 | TGCGCCAGCAGCTTGGGCAGGGGTTATTCACCCCTCCACTTT | CASSLGRGYSPLHF
TRBJ1-4 | TRBD1 | - | TRBV4-2 | TGTGCCAGCAGCCAAACTACCGGGACAGGCGCTGAAAAACTGTTTTTT | CASSQTTGTGAEKLFF
TRBJ1-2 | - | - | TRBV28 | TGTGCCACCGCACAGAGTTGGTTGTATGGCTACACCTTC | CATAQSWLYGYTF
TRBJ1-1 | TRBD1 | - | TRBV5-1 | TGCGCCAGCAGCACCACAGGGGGGAACACTGAAGCTTTCTTT | CASSTTGGNTEAFF
TRBJ2-7 | - | - | TRBV28 | TGTGCCAGCAGTTCCCCCGGGACTTTCTCCTACGAGCAGTACTTC | CASSSPGTFSYEQYF
TRBJ2-7 | - | - | TRBV18 | TGTGCCAGCTCACCCACAGGGACCTACGAGCAGTACTTC | CASSPTGTYEQYF
TRBJ1-1 | - | - | TRBV19 | TGTGCCAGTAGTATAGAAGGGATAGGGCTCGACACTGAAGCTTTCTTT | CASSIEGIGLDTEAFF
TRBJ1-2 | - | once | TRBV7-9 | TGTGCCAGCAGCTTAGAGGGGACCGTCCTCTCCGGCTACACCTTC | CASSLEGTVLSGYTF
TRBJ2-2 | - | - | TRBV28 | TGTGCCAGCACCACGAACACCGGGGAGCTGTTTTTT | CASTTNTGELFF
TRBJ2-1 | - | - | TRBV7-2 | TGTGCCAGCAGCCTAGGCTGGGGAAATGAGCAGTTCTTC | CASSLGWGNEQFF
TRBJ1-5 | - | - | TRBV12-3/TRBV12-4 | TGTGCCAGCAGGCGAGGGAACAATCAGCCCCAGCATTTT | CASRRGNNQPQHF
TRBJ1-2 | - | - | TRBV5-1 | TGCGCCAGCAGCTTTTCAGATTTGCTGGGCTACACCTTC | CASSFSDLLGYTF
TRBJ1-5 | TRBD1 | - | TRBV7-2 | TGTGCCAGCAGCGAAGGACTAGGGGGCGTCGGTCAGCCCCAGCATTTT | CASSEGLGGVGQPQHF
TRBJ2-2 | - | - | TRBV7-8 | TGTGCCAGCAGCTTAGCGGGACCGATAGCGAACCGTCGGACCGGGGAGCTGTTTTTT | CASSLAGPIANRRTGELFF
TRBJ1-5 | - | - | TRBV16 | TGTGCCAGCAGCCAATCGGGGGCTAGCAATCAGCCCCAGCATTTT | CASSQSGASNQPQHF
TRBJ1-1 | - | - | TRBV5-8 | TGTGCCAGCAGCACGGAACTTGGTCTGAAGGAGGCTTTCTTT | CASSTELGLKEAFF
TRBJ1-1 | TRBD1 | - | TRBV28 | TGTGCCAGCGGAGGGACAGCGTGGACTGAAGCTTTCTTT | CASGGTAWTEAFF
TRBJ2-5 | - | - | TRBV10-2 | TGCGCCAGCAGGCGCACAGTAGGCAACCAAGAGACCCAGTACTTC | CASRRTVGNQETQYF
TRBJ2-7 | TRBD1 | - | TRBV7-9 | TGTGCCAGCAGCCAAGGCCGGACAGGGGTCGGGGAGCAGTACTTC | CASSQGRTGVGEQYF
TRBJ2-7 | - | - | TRBV6-2/TRBV6-3 | TGTGCCAGCAGTTACTCGAAAGGGCACCGGGACAAGATTTCCTACGAGCAGTACTTC | CASSYSKGHRDKISYEQYF
TRBJ1-1 | - | few | TRBV29-1 | TGCAGCGGTAACACTGAAGCTTTCTTT | CSGNTEAFF